The source of this T cell receptor beta chain is a study of blood T cells in healthy people across ages. Alongside a J-beta primer mix, a sample-barcoded 5' primer served in a second PCR lasting 7 to 11 cycles. TCRdb reprocessed the 5' RACE reads via MiXCR and lists one record per CDR3 protein. The table lists fewer than 2 million distinct CDR3 sequences, 35% to 50% of them singletons, with 23% in the top ten. General study findings and limits: While age rose, TCR beta diversity per million T cells dropped in a roughly linear way. Diversity was estimated from one million T cells, and these estimates were considered underestimates.

The table lists this clonotype with a few counts. Its antigen remains unknown. The receptor's source is a human donor in good health. The source material was blood.

CDR3 loop: CASSLGLARTLDTQYF. CDR3 nucleotide sequence: TGTGCCAGCAGCTTAGGGCTAGCCCGGACCTTGGATACGCAGTATTTT. The chain joins TRBV7-8 to TRBJ2-3; perhaps TRBD2 as D (5 bases). Trimming left V 1 base short and J 6 bases short, with 17 bases between. Germline V lookup: CDR1 SGHVS, CDR2 FQNEAQ. CDR3 length: 16 amino acids. The full variable domain, in which reference TRBV7-8 and TRBJ2-3 provide the parts outside the CDR3, is GAGVSQSPRYKVAKRGQDVALRCDPISGHVSLFWYQQALGQGPEFLTYFQNEAQLDKSGLPSDRFFAERPEGSVSTLKIQRTQQEDSAVYLCASSLGLARTLDTQYFGPGTRLTVL.